The present entry profiles one T cell receptor beta chain with its context. The study isolated at least 6.5 million PBMCs from each sample. Total RNA amounts of at least 5 micrograms were extracted per sample. The sample comes from a study of blood T cells in healthy people across ages. Next came a second PCR, run for about 6 to 11 cycles, which used a sample-barcoded 5' primer along with a J-beta primer mix. Each CDR3 protein is one row after TCRdb ran MiXCR on the 5' RACE reads. The profile shows about 640,000 distinct CDR3 sequences, roughly 53% of them singletons. The V and J ends lost 1 base and 7 bases, in that order; junction bases with no gene match: 7. This CDR3 contains 15 residues.

The TCR was taken from a man in his 60s in good health. The V call is TRBV12-3 or TRBV12-4, the J call TRBJ2-1, with 7 bases matching TRBD2. Sequences were obtained from blood. The CDR3 loop reads CASSLEGLRMNEQFF. CDR3 sequence (DNA): TGTGCCAGCAGTTTAGAGGGACTACGGATGAATGAGCAGTTCTTC.